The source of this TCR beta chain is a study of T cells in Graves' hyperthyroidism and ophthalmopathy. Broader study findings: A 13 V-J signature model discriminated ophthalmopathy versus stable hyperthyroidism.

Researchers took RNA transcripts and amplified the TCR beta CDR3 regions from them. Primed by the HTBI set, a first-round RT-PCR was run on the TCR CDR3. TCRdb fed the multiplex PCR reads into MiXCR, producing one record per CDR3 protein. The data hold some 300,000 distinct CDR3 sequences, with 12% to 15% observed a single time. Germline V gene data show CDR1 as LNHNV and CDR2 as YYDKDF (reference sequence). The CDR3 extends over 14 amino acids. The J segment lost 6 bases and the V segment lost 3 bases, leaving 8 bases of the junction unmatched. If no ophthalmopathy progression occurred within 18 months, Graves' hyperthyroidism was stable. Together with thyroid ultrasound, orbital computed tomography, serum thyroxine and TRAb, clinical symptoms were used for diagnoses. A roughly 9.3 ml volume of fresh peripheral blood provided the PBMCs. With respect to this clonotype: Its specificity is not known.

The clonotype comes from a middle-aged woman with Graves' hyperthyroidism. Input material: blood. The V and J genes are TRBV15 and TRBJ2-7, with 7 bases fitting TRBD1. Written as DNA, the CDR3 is TGTGCCACCAGCAGGGGGGACAGTTCTGTCGAGCAGTACTTC. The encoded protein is CATSRGDSSVEQYF.